A single sample gave rise to the 17 T cell receptor beta chains below, sequenced in a study of shared clonotypes between healthy human individuals. Sequencing used immunoSEQ multiplex PCR; TCRdb keeps in-frame clones, though not all of them. The sample has more than 550,000 clones; around 90% are singletons. Naive CD8 cells comprised CD45RO-negative, CCR7-positively selected cells, excluding terminally differentiated effector memory CD45RA+ cells. Sequencing was performed on naive CD8+ T cells sorted from blood. The source of these receptors is a man aged 30 to 45 in good health.

This clone was seen just once. The DNA for the CDR3 is TGCGCCAGCAGCCAAGAACCAGGGCAAGAGACCCAGTACTTC. Its translation: CASSQEPGQETQYF. V usage is TRBV4-1 and J usage is TRBJ2-5, with D perhaps TRBD1 (5 bases). This CDR3 has 14 amino acids. V was trimmed by 0 bases and J by 2 bases, leaving 7 bases between them. The germline V gene encodes CDR1 MGHRA and CDR2 YSYEKL.

The chain carries TRBV7-9 and TRBJ2-1, with unresolved D. The CDR3 has 12 residues. The ends were cut back, 5 bases at V and 4 bases at J, with 6 bases in the middle. Germline V gene sequence: CDR1 SEHNR, CDR2 FQNEAQ (reference sequence). CDR3 protein: CASSQNYNEQFF. CDR3 nucleotide sequence: TGTGCCAGCAGCCAAAATTACAATGAGCAGTTCTTC.

J is TRBJ2-7 and V is TRBV15; D gene uncertain. The V gene's germline CDR1 is LNHNV and CDR2 YYDKDF (reference sequence). V gave up 0 bases and J gave up 5 bases, with 8 bases separating them. The CDR3 extends over 13 amino acids. CDR3 in DNA: TGTGCCACCAGCAGAGAGCGAGCAGACGAGCAGTACTTC. Residues: CATSRERADEQYF.

The chain couples TRBV4-2 to TRBJ2-5; TRBD2 aligns across 8 bases. V gave up 1 base and J gave up 5 bases; unmatched junction bases: 6. Per germline, CDR1 LGHNA and CDR2 YNFKEQ. CDR3 length equals 15 residues. In DNA form, the CDR3 reads TGTGCCAGCAGCCAAGTCCCAGCGGGAGCGGAGACCCAGTACTTC. Translating gives CASSQVPAGAETQYF.

The CDR3 protein is CASSRSGGRKYTEAFF. The CDR3 DNA sequence: TGCGCCAGCAGCCGATCCGGCGGACGGAAATACACTGAAGCTTTCTTT. J is TRBJ1-1 and V is TRBV4-1; unclear D gene. The CDR3 is 16 residues long. With 4 bases removed from V and 3 bases from J, the gap between germline ends came to 18 bases. Germline assignment: CDR1 MGHRA and CDR2 YSYEKL.

The J gene is TRBJ2-1, the V gene TRBV27; possibly TRBD2 for D (5 bases). In germline, CDR1 is MNHEY, CDR2 SMNVEV (reference sequence). The length of the CDR3 is 15 residues. V lost 5 bases to trimming and J lost 9 bases, with 20 bases between them. The CDR3 DNA sequence: TGTGCCAGCAGTCTAGGGCCGGGCGGGTTCGGTGAGCAGTTCTTC. It yields the protein CASSLGPGGFGEQFF.

V gene TRBV5-4 combines with J gene TRBJ2-1, with D perhaps being TRBD1 or TRBD2 (6 bases each). This CDR3 is 15 amino acids long. V was clipped by 0 bases and J by 5 bases, with 12 bases between them. Germline loops: CDR1 SGHNT, CDR2 YYREEE (reference sequence). CDR3 DNA sequence: TGTGCCAGCAGCTTGGTACAGGGAGGACACAATGAGCAGTTCTTC. Translation gives CASSLVQGGHNEQFF. Complete variable domain (other parts from reference TRBV5-4 and TRBJ2-1): ETGVTQSPTHLIKTRGQQVTLRCSSQSGHNTVSWYQQALGQGPQFIFQYYREEENGRGNFPPRFSGLQFPNYSSELNVNALELDDSALYLCASSLVQGGHNEQFFGPGTRLTVL.

V gene TRBV11-2 combines with J gene TRBJ2-7; D is undetermined. Trimming took off 5 bases at V and 0 bases at J, with 8 bases between the two ends. The CDR3 totals 13 residues. CDR1 and CDR2 (germline): SGHAT, FQNNGV. The CDR3 DNA follows: TGTGCCAGCAGCCCACCTAGCTCCTACGAGCAGTACTTC. Translation: CASSPPSSYEQYF.

The CDR3 nucleotides are TGTGCCAGCAGCTTAGAGCGGCTGGACAGATACTATGGCTACACCTTC. Its translation is CASSLERLDRYYGYTF. The chain employs TRBV7-8 and TRBJ1-2; D might be TRBD1 (6 bases). The CDR3 extends over 16 amino acids. Germline CDR1 reads SGHVS; CDR2 reads FQNEAQ. Trimming took 1 base from V and 3 from J, leaving 15 bases between them.

This chain connects TRBV19 to TRBJ2-2, with no clear D. This CDR3 contains 13 residues. The V end was cut by 3 bases, the J end by 5 bases, with 7 bases between. Germline-derived CDR1 and CDR2 are LNHDA and SQIVND (reference sequence). CDR3 in DNA: TGTGCCAGTAGTATGGTCGAAACCGGGGAGCTGTTTTTT. Protein: CASSMVETGELFF.

The V gene is TRBV6-5, the J gene TRBJ2-3; possibly TRBD2 for D (5 bases). Trimming left V 0 bases short and J 6 bases short, with 13 bases between. Germline CDR1 reads MNHEY; CDR2 reads SVGAGI. The CDR3 is 15 amino acids. CDR3 amino acids: CASSYSGEGMDTQYF. CDR3 sequence (DNA): TGTGCCAGCAGTTACTCCGGGGAAGGCATGGATACGCAGTATTTT.

This chain joins TRBV6-1 and TRBJ1-4, with 8 bases matching TRBD1. Trimming at V came to 3 bases and at J to 7 bases, leaving 7 bases not matched to a gene. The CDR3 is made up of 15 amino acids. Per the germline V gene, CDR1 is MNHNS and CDR2 is SASEGT. DNA for the CDR3: TGTGCCAGCAGTGACAGACAGGGGCGTGGTGAAAAACTGTTTTTT. Protein sequence: CASSDRQGRGEKLFF.

CDR3 nucleotide sequence: TGTGCCAGCAGCTTTCTCGCTGAGCAGTTCTTC. It translates to CASSFLAEQFF. This chain uses TRBV7-9 with TRBJ2-1, with D unresolved. Germline CDR1 and CDR2: SEHNR and FQNEAQ (reference sequence). CDR3 length equals 11 residues. V was clipped by 3 bases and J by 9 bases, with 6 bases between them.

The chain joins TRBV10-3 to TRBJ2-1, with a tentative D call TRBD1 (7 bases). Germline V gene data show CDR1 as ENHRY and CDR2 as SYGVKD. The CDR3 is 15 residues long. Trimming took 5 bases from V and 2 from J, leaving 13 bases between them. The CDR3 is CAISKEGQTYNEQFF. DNA of the CDR3: TGTGCCATCAGTAAGGAGGGACAGACCTACAATGAGCAGTTCTTC.

This clone was observed once. The chain uses TRBV5-1 and TRBJ2-3; 7 nucleotides agree with TRBD1. The CDR3 is 16 amino acids. The junction had 11 bases not matched to a gene; V was cut back by 1 base and J by 6 bases. CDR1 SGHRS and CDR2 YFSETQ come from the germline V gene. Here the CDR3 reads CASSLSIQGFKDTQYF. As DNA, the CDR3 is TGCGCCAGCAGCTTGTCGATACAGGGGTTTAAGGATACGCAGTATTTT. Supplemented by reference TRBV5-1 and TRBJ2-3, the full variable domain reads KAGVTQTPRYLIKTRGQQVTLSCSPISGHRSVSWYQQTPGQGLQFLFEYFSETQRNKGNFPGRFSGRQFSNSRSEMNVSTLELGDSALYLCASSLSIQGFKDTQYFGPGTRLTVL.

The rearrangement joins TRBV5-4 to TRBJ2-7; the D gene could be TRBD1 or TRBD2 (6 bases each). The CDR3 extends over 15 amino acids. V shed 5 bases and J shed 5 bases, with 20 bases lying between them. Germline V gene sequence: CDR1 SGHNT, CDR2 YYREEE (reference sequence). This CDR3 is CASSSGAQRFDEQYF. The DNA for the CDR3 is TGTGCCAGCAGTTCGGGGGCCCAGCGGTTCGACGAGCAGTACTTC.

J is TRBJ1-2 and V is TRBV27; TRBD1 is a possible D gene (6 bases). Trimming stripped 0 bases from V and 7 bases from J, with 6 bases between. Per germline, CDR1 MNHEY and CDR2 SMNVEV (reference sequence). The CDR3 contains 12 residues. CDR3 loop: CASSLSGAGYTF. DNA for the CDR3: TGTGCCAGCAGTTTATCGGGGGCTGGCTACACCTTC.